The 13 T cell receptor beta chains reported below all come from one sample, sequenced in a study of blood T cells in healthy people across ages. The second PCR ran about 7 to 12 cycles with a sample-barcoded 5' primer and J-beta primers. MiXCR was run by TCRdb on the 5' RACE reads, yielding one entry per CDR3 protein. Of 1.5 million to 2 million distinct CDR3 sequences in the sample, around half are singletons; the top ten hold 2.1%. The specimen was blood. These receptors all come from a woman aged 40 to 50 in good health.

J is TRBJ2-7 and V is TRBV12-3 or TRBV12-4, with D perhaps matching TRBD1 (6 bases). Gene TRBJ2-5 matches the end of the DNA better, so the J call may be wrong. CDR3 length equals 17 residues. CDR3 loop: CASRKRQSWGLQETQYF. The CDR3 bases are TGTGCCAGCAGGAAAAGGCAGAGCTGGGGGCTCCAAGAGACCCAGTACTTC.

This clonotype was counted a single time. J is TRBJ2-4 and V is TRBV20-1; D possibly corresponds to TRBD1 (6 bases). The J call is in doubt because the DNA end fits TRBJ2-7 better. The V gene's germline CDR1 is DFQATT and CDR2 SNEGSKA (reference sequence). CDR3 size: 12 residues. CDR3 protein: CSAYDRPNEQYF. The CDR3 nucleotides read TGCAGTGCTTATGACAGGCCTAACGAGCAGTACTTC.

This clonotype appeared many times. In nucleotides, the CDR3 is TGTGCCAGCAGCTTAAATTTGGGGGAGACCCAGTACTTC. Its translation: CASSLNLGETQYF. The chain carries TRBV7-3 and TRBJ2-5; D is uncertain. CDR3 length: 13 amino acids. Per the germline V gene, CDR1 is SGHTA and CDR2 is FQGTGA. V lost 1 base and J lost 5, with 8 bases in between. Using reference TRBV7-3 and TRBJ2-5 for the parts outside the CDR3, the full variable domain is GAGVSQTPSNKVTEKGKYVELRCDPISGHTALYWYRQSLGQGPEFLIYFQGTGAADDSGLPNDRFFAVRPEGSVSTLKIQRTERGDSAVYLCASSLNLGETQYFGPGTRLLVL.

The CDR3 here is CSAFKGEKLFF. The CDR3 bases are TGCAGTGCCTTTAAGGGGGAAAAACTGTTTTTT. The chain has TRBV20-1 and TRBJ1-4, with D possibly matching TRBD1 (5 bases). This CDR3 has 11 residues. V lost 6 bases and J lost 8, with 10 bases in between. Germline V CDR1 and CDR2: DFQATT, SNEGSKA (reference sequence).

The chain combines TRBV5-5 with TRBJ1-1; D ambiguous. CDR1 and CDR2 (germline): SGHKS, YYEKEE (reference sequence). The CDR3 length is 14 residues. Trimming took 3 bases from V and 3 from J, leaving 12 bases between them. Written as DNA, the CDR3 is TGTGCCAGCAGCTGGGCTTTCGGGGACACTGAAGCTTTCTTT. Amino acids: CASSWAFGDTEAFF.

V and J are TRBV2 and TRBJ2-1; 11 nucleotides agree with TRBD2. This CDR3 is built from 14 residues. V lost 2 bases to trimming and J lost 8 bases; unmatched junction nucleotides: 2. The germline V gene encodes CDR1 SNHLY and CDR2 FYNNEI. The CDR3 DNA reads as TGTGCCAGCAGTGAACTAGCGGGGGGCGATGAGCAGTTCTTC. This gives the protein CASSELAGGDEQFF.

This clonotype came up a few times. The V and J genes are TRBV20-1 and TRBJ1-5; no firm D call. The CDR3 is 15 residues long. Germline assignment: CDR1 DFQATT and CDR2 SNEGSKA (reference sequence). The V gene lost 3 bases and the J gene lost 0 bases, with 12 bases spanning the gap. The DNA for the CDR3 is TGCAGTGCTAGGCCTGGAGGAAATAGCAATCAGCCCCAGCATTTT. Amino acid sequence: CSARPGGNSNQPQHF.

This clonotype was recorded many times. The chain links TRBV6-6 to TRBJ2-5, with a possible D match to TRBD1 (5 bases). CDR1 and CDR2 from the germline V gene are MNHNY and SVGAGI (reference sequence). V was pared by 4 bases and J by 0 bases, with 9 bases between. CDR3 length: 14 amino acids. Written as DNA, the CDR3 is TGTGCCAGCAGTTCCTCAGGGTACCAAGAGACCCAGTACTTC. Amino acid sequence: CASSSSGYQETQYF.

The V and J genes are TRBV10-3 and TRBJ1-1; possibly TRBD1 for D (5 bases). V lost 0 bases, J lost 6 bases, and 8 bases lay in between. Germline CDR1 and CDR2: ENHRY and SYGVKD. There are 13 residues in the CDR3. The CDR3 sequence: CAISESQGAEAFF. The CDR3, as DNA: TGTGCCATCAGTGAGTCCCAGGGAGCTGAAGCTTTCTTT.

This clonotype occurred a few times. CDR3 DNA: TGTGCCAGCAGTTCTTTGGAGTATGAGCAGTACTTC. Translated, it gives CASSSLEYEQYF. The J gene is TRBJ2-7, the V gene TRBV28; D unresolved. The V end was cut by 4 bases, the J end by 7 bases, with 11 bases between. The CDR3 covers 12 residues. The germline V gene has CDR1 MDHEN and CDR2 SYDVKM.

The CDR3 region is CASSHGQAREQFF. For the CDR3, the DNA is TGCGCCAGCAGCCATGGACAGGCCCGTGAGCAGTTCTTC. The chain has TRBV5-1 and TRBJ2-1, with TRBD1 matching over 7 bases. The CDR3 sequence is 13 residues long. Germline lookup yields CDR1 SGHRS and CDR2 YFSETQ. The V and J ends lost 4 bases and 9 bases, in that order; junction bases with no gene match: 7.

This clonotype was counted a few times. The chain recombines TRBV12-3 or TRBV12-4 with TRBJ2-3; unclear D gene. The CDR3 contains 13 residues. The ends were cut back, 2 bases at V and 8 bases at J, with 11 bases in the middle. The CDR3 DNA follows: TGTGCCAGCAGTTTACTAGATCGGGCTACGCAGTATTTT. This sequence encodes CASSLLDRATQYF.

This chain joins TRBV20-1 and TRBJ2-1; D is possibly TRBD1 or TRBD2 (5 bases each). Germline CDR1 and CDR2: DFQATT and SNEGSKA (reference sequence). This CDR3 has 13 amino acids. Trimming removed 0 bases at V and 4 bases at J, with 7 bases between. DNA of the CDR3: TGCAGTGCTAGAGATTGGGGGTACAATGAGCAGTTCTTC. Encoded protein: CSARDWGYNEQFF.